This paragraph reports one TCR beta chain. Antigen specificity is unknown. The observed sequence ends 3 residues before the CDR3 terminus, with the missing tail filled in from the germline J gene. This specimen comes from a study of T cells in women clearing cervical HPV infection. Repertoires were generated with immunoSEQ multiplex PCR, while TCRdb's copy carries only in-frame clones and drops some. The listing records 25,000 to 30,000 clones. Broader study findings: Unknown T-cell numbers per sample may underlie the richness differences. CIN3+ cases had significantly higher TCR richness than controls; evenness did not differ.

The CDR3 runs 12 residues. Germline CDR1 and CDR2: SQVTM and ANQGSEA. The chain joins TRBV29-1 to TRBJ1-1; D gene ambiguous. The sample consisted of blood buffy coat. This sequence originates from a woman between 18 and 70 years old with a cervical HPV16 infection that either progressed to CIN3+ or cleared (not recorded which). This CDR3 is CSTTRGKEEAFF. The part of the CDR3 DNA that was read is TGCAGCACAACGCGGGGAAAAGAAGAA.